Below, 26 T cell receptor beta chains from the same sample are listed, as sequenced in a study of cytomegalovirus exposure and HLA in healthy donors. Primers for the PCR totalled 60 Vbeta and 13 Jbeta. Repertoires were generated with immunoSEQ multiplex PCR, while TCRdb's copy carries only in-frame clones and drops some. The sample has about 38,000 clones. Sequencing used PBMCs. These receptors were collected from a middle-aged man in good health and CMV-seropositive.

This chain uses TRBV7-9 with TRBJ2-5; 7 nucleotides align to TRBD2. The CDR3 has 15 residues. Germline CDR1 SEHNR, CDR2 FQNEAQ (reference sequence). The ends lost 1 base at V and 4 bases at J; junction bases unmatched: 6. Here the CDR3 reads CASSLVTGGGETQYF. CDR3 coding DNA: TGTGCCAGCAGCTTAGTTACGGGAGGAGGAGAGACCCAGTACTTC.

CDR3 DNA: TGTGCCAGCAGCCCGACGTCAGGGGGCCGGGAAAAACTGTTTTTT. Amino acid sequence: CASSPTSGGREKLFF. The chain links TRBV7-8 to TRBJ1-4, with 8 bases identical to TRBD1. CDR3 size: 15 residues. The trim removed 5 bases at V and 8 bases at J, leaving 10 bases unmatched. The germline CDR1 and CDR2 sequences are SGHVS and FQNEAQ. Supplemented by reference TRBV7-8 and TRBJ1-4, the full variable domain reads GAGVSQSPRYKVAKRGQDVALRCDPISGHVSLFWYQQALGQGPEFLTYFQNEAQLDKSGLPSDRFFAERPEGSVSTLKIQRTQQEDSAVYLCASSPTSGGREKLFFGSGTQLSVL.

The chain carries TRBV4-1 and TRBJ2-5; D remains unclear. Trimming took 0 bases from V and 5 from J, leaving 4 bases between them. CDR1 and CDR2 from the germline V gene are MGHRA and YSYEKL. The length of the CDR3 is 12 residues. CDR3 loop: CASSQDMETQYF. The CDR3 DNA is TGCGCCAGCAGCCAAGATATGGAGACCCAGTACTTC.

The chain links TRBV10-3 to TRBJ2-1, with D tentatively TRBD1 (6 bases). V was trimmed by 6 bases and J by 9 bases, leaving 18 bases between them. The V gene's germline CDR1 is ENHRY and CDR2 SYGVKD. The CDR3 extends over 14 amino acids. In DNA, the CDR3 is TGTGCCATCAGGGGAGTATCAGGGGTCGGTGAGCAGTTCTTC. It codes for CAIRGVSGVGEQFF.

V gene TRBV19 combines with J gene TRBJ2-1, with TRBD1 matching over 10 bases. Losses at the gene ends were 3 bases for V and 7 bases for J; bases not matched to a gene: 3. Per germline, CDR1 LNHDA and CDR2 SQIVND (reference sequence). This CDR3 spans 14 amino acids. CDR3 nucleotides: TGTGCCAGTAGTATCGACAGGGGGCGAAATGAGCAGTTCTTC. It yields the protein CASSIDRGRNEQFF.

The V call is TRBV6-6, the J call TRBJ2-1; tentative D call: TRBD1 (6 bases). CDR1 MNHNY and CDR2 SVGAGI come from the germline V gene (reference sequence). CDR3 size: 14 residues. V was pared by 8 bases and J by 7 bases, with 18 bases between. CDR3 in amino acids: CASQRTESHNEQFF. In DNA, the CDR3 is TGTGCCAGCCAACGGACAGAGTCTCATAATGAGCAGTTCTTC.

CDR3 DNA sequence: TGTGCCAGCAGGCCCGGCACAGGGGAAAATTCACCCCTCCACTTT. Its translation is CASRPGTGENSPLHF. The chain links TRBV7-6 to TRBJ1-6, with 7 bases lining up with TRBD1. The CDR3 has 15 residues. CDR1 and CDR2 from the germline V gene are SGHVS and FNYEAQ. J gave up 7 bases and V 6 bases, and 9 bases lay outside the gene matches.

The V call is TRBV5-5, the J call TRBJ2-5; TRBD2 matches 10 bases. The V gene's germline CDR1 is SGHKS and CDR2 YYEKEE (reference sequence). The J segment lost 5 bases and the V segment lost 0 bases, leaving 10 bases of the junction unmatched. This CDR3 spans 17 amino acids. The CDR3: CASSLGTSGTMRETQYF. In DNA form, the CDR3 reads TGTGCCAGCAGCTTGGGTACTAGCGGGACAATGAGGGAGACCCAGTACTTC.

The chain carries TRBV9 and TRBJ2-7, with D possibly TRBD2 on 6 matching bases. The CDR3 loop spans 14 amino acids. Germline V gene data show CDR1 as SGDLS and CDR2 as YYNGEE. The V gene lost 3 bases and the J gene lost 3 bases, with 13 bases spanning the gap. CDR3 DNA sequence: TGTGCCAGCAGCGGAGGGACTTGGGGCTACGAGCAGTACTTC. Protein sequence: CASSGGTWGYEQYF.

The V gene is TRBV27, the J gene TRBJ1-4; D possibly corresponds to TRBD1 (5 bases). This CDR3 is 13 amino acids long. Trimming removed 3 bases from V and 4 bases from J, with 6 bases in between. Germline CDR1 MNHEY, CDR2 SMNVEV (reference sequence). The CDR3 loop is CASSLTVNEKLFF. The CDR3 nucleotides are TGTGCCAGCAGTTTGACAGTTAATGAAAAACTGTTTTTT.

The chain employs TRBV4-1 and TRBJ2-7; possible D gene TRBD1, 6 bases. This CDR3 contains 17 residues. The V end lost 0 bases, the J end lost 6 bases, and 21 bases lay between the germline ends. Germline V gene lookup returns CDR1 MGHRA and CDR2 YSYEKL. CDR3 in amino acids: CASSQDGGGRPTSEQYF. CDR3 nucleotides: TGCGCCAGCAGCCAAGATGGGGGCGGCCGGCCCACTAGCGAGCAGTACTTC.

The rearrangement links TRBV7-9 to TRBJ1-5; unclear D gene. Germline V gene lookup returns CDR1 SEHNR and CDR2 FQNEAQ (reference sequence). The ends were cut back, 1 base at V and 0 bases at J, with 10 bases in the middle. The CDR3 is made up of 16 amino acids. CDR3 region: CASSLGAGDSNQPQHF. CDR3 DNA: TGTGCCAGCAGCTTAGGGGCAGGCGATAGCAATCAGCCCCAGCATTTT.

The chain uses TRBV5-1 and TRBJ2-7; 9 positions match TRBD2. This CDR3 is 15 amino acids long. V lost 5 bases to trimming and J lost 6 bases; unmatched junction nucleotides: 12. Germline V gene lookup returns CDR1 SGHRS and CDR2 YFSETQ. The CDR3 reads CASREEREAPFEQYF. The CDR3 coding sequence is TGCGCCAGCAGGGAGGAGCGGGAGGCCCCCTTCGAGCAGTACTTC.

The chain has TRBV13 and TRBJ2-5; D might be TRBD2 (5 bases). Germline V gene data show CDR1 as PRHDT and CDR2 as FYEKMQ (reference sequence). Trimming took 3 bases from V and 5 from J, leaving 16 bases between them. The CDR3 has 15 residues. CDR3 loop: CASSFYGRRGETQYF. The DNA of the CDR3 is TGTGCCAGCAGCTTCTACGGGCGCCGAGGGGAGACCCAGTACTTC. Full variable domain (outside the CDR3, taken from reference TRBV13 and TRBJ2-5): AAGVIQSPRHLIKEKRETATLKCYPIPRHDTVYWYQQGPGQDPQFLISFYEKMQSDKGSIPDRFSAQQFSDYHSELNMSSLELGDSALYFCASSFYGRRGETQYFGPGTRLLVL.

This chain uses TRBV19 with TRBJ1-1; 9 bases align to TRBD1. In germline, CDR1 is LNHDA, CDR2 SQIVND (reference sequence). The J segment lost 5 bases and the V segment lost 4 bases, leaving 5 bases of the junction unmatched. The length of the CDR3 is 14 residues. The CDR3 spells CASSNTGGATEAFF. The CDR3 DNA follows: TGTGCCAGTAGTAATACAGGGGGCGCGACTGAAGCTTTCTTT.

V gene TRBV5-8 combines with J gene TRBJ1-1; no definite D call. The V gene's germline CDR1 is SGHTS and CDR2 YDEGEE. Trimming took off 4 bases at V and 1 base at J, with 11 bases between the two ends. CDR3 length: 14 amino acids. In nucleotides, the CDR3 is TGTGCCAGCAGCCATCTTGGAGGGAACACTGAAGCTTTCTTT. Amino acids: CASSHLGGNTEAFF.

The genes are TRBV6-1 and TRBJ2-7; 9 nucleotides align to TRBD2. The germline V gene encodes CDR1 MNHNS and CDR2 SASEGT. This CDR3 is built from 13 residues. The trim removed 3 bases at V and 6 bases at J, leaving 3 bases unmatched. This chain's CDR3 is CASSEGTSSEQYF. As DNA, the CDR3 is TGTGCCAGCAGTGAGGGGACTAGCTCCGAGCAGTACTTC.

The rearrangement joins TRBV5-1 to TRBJ1-1, with 10 nucleotides matching TRBD1. Per germline, CDR1 SGHRS and CDR2 YFSETQ. The CDR3 extends over 14 amino acids. J lost 5 bases, V lost 2 bases, and 3 bases had no gene match. CDR3 residues: CASSFGTGVTEAFF. Written as DNA, the CDR3 is TGCGCCAGCAGCTTCGGGACAGGGGTAACTGAAGCTTTCTTT.

The chain combines TRBV27 with TRBJ1-2, with D possibly being TRBD1 (5 bases). CDR3 length equals 15 residues. V lost 2 bases and J 5 bases, leaving 15 bases between the germline ends. Germline lookup yields CDR1 MNHEY and CDR2 SMNVEV (reference sequence). The CDR3 nucleotides read TGTGCCAGCAGTTTAGGGCCAGGGTACGGGTATGGCTACACCTTC. Protein sequence: CASSLGPGYGYGYTF.

The V gene is TRBV5-8, the J gene TRBJ1-5, with TRBD1 matching over 10 bases. V lost 3 bases, J lost 5 bases, and 14 bases stayed unmatched. The CDR3 extends over 18 amino acids. Per the germline V gene, CDR1 is SGHTS and CDR2 is YDEGEE. CDR3 sequence: CASSSLRTGGRVDQPQHF. In DNA, the CDR3 is TGTGCCAGCAGCTCGCTACGGACAGGGGGTCGGGTGGATCAGCCCCAGCATTTT.

The chain's CDR3 is CASHYTGELFF. In DNA form, the CDR3 reads TGTGCTAGCCACTACACCGGGGAGCTGTTTTTT. This sequence joins TRBV12-5 and TRBJ2-2, with D uncertain. With 9 bases removed from V and 3 bases from J, the gap between germline ends came to 5 bases. CDR1 and CDR2 from the germline V gene are LGHNT and FRNRAP. CDR3 length: 11 amino acids.

This rearrangement joins TRBV29-1 to TRBJ1-1; no firm D call. The CDR3 covers 14 residues. Trimming removed 8 bases at V and 1 base at J, with 17 bases between. Germline loops: CDR1 SQVTM, CDR2 ANQGSEA. Written as DNA, the CDR3 is TGCAGCACTTGGGTCAGAAGACAGAACACTGAAGCTTTCTTT. As protein: CSTWVRRQNTEAFF.

The chain couples TRBV7-2 to TRBJ2-7; D remains unclear. This CDR3 comprises 12 residues. The germline V and J ends were trimmed by 0 bases and 6 bases, with 6 bases remaining between them. The germline V gene encodes CDR1 SGHTA and CDR2 FQGNSA. The CDR3 here is CASSLATVEQYF. The CDR3 DNA sequence: TGTGCCAGCAGCTTAGCTACGGTCGAGCAGTACTTC.

In regard to this clone: This sample also contains other DNA sequences that code for the same CDR3. The rearrangement joins TRBV11-3 to TRBJ2-2, with 10 bases lining up with TRBD2. The trim removed 5 bases at V and 0 bases at J, leaving 6 bases unmatched. This CDR3 spans 17 amino acids. Germline loops: CDR1 SGHNT, CDR2 YENEEA. DNA for the CDR3: TGTGCCAGCAGCCTGCCCGGACTAGCGGCGAACACCGGGGAGCTGTTTTTT. This sequence encodes CASSLPGLAANTGELFF.

This rearrangement joins TRBV5-4 to TRBJ1-3, with D uncertain. The CDR3 has 16 amino acids. Per the germline V gene, CDR1 is SGHNT and CDR2 is YYREEE (reference sequence). The germline V and J ends were trimmed by 2 bases and 0 bases, with 12 bases remaining between them. The CDR3 coding sequence is TGTGCCAGCAGCTTTTTAACTTCAAACTCTGGAAACACCATATATTTT. It translates to CASSFLTSNSGNTIYF.

The chain couples TRBV2 to TRBJ2-1, with 7 nucleotides matching TRBD2. Germline V CDR1 and CDR2: SNHLY, FYNNEI. J was trimmed by 5 bases and V by 2 bases; bases with no gene match: 0. This CDR3 is built from 13 residues. The CDR3 nucleotides read TGTGCCAGCAGTGAACGGGGGGACAATGAGCAGTTCTTC. Amino acids: CASSERGDNEQFF. Full variable domain (rest looked up from reference TRBV2 and TRBJ2-1): EPEVTQTPSHQVTQMGQEVILRCVPISNHLYFYWYRQILGQKVEFLVSFYNNEISEKSEIFDDQFSVERPDGSNFTLKIRSTKLEDSAMYFCASSERGDNEQFFGPGTRLTVL.